This TCR beta chain originates from a study of cytomegalovirus exposure and HLA in healthy donors. Across the whole study: Findings of an earlier analysis included around 120 million unique TCR beta sequences from roughly 200 million T cells. Regarding the study as a whole: In a later analysis, at a false discovery rate of 0.05, roughly 16,000 TCR beta sequences matched HLA alleles. According to a later analysis, donors in an Asian-associated ancestry cluster reportedly had fewer N-insertions than the roughly 660-donor mean. The authors confirmed in vitro that three CMV-associated chains were specific for CMV antigens.

PCR used 60 Vbeta primers and 13 Jbeta primers. Here immunoSEQ multiplex PCR was the method, and the copy in TCRdb shows in-frame clones only, minus some. The sample consists of roughly 90,000 clones, about 82% of them appearing once. Per the germline V gene, CDR1 is SGDLS and CDR2 is YYNGEE. The germline V and J ends were trimmed by 3 bases and 5 bases, with 12 bases remaining between them. CDR3 length: 13 residues. This clone was counted a single time. Its antigen is not known. Sequenced: PBMCs. This TCR was recovered from a man aged 25 to 45 in good health and CMV-seronegative. The chain employs TRBV9 and TRBJ2-7, with a weak D call TRBD1 (5 bases). The CDR3 spells CASSAGSPNEQYF. DNA for the CDR3: TGTGCCAGCAGCGCAGGGTCTCCTAACGAGCAGTACTTC. The full variable domain, its missing parts supplied by reference TRBV9 and TRBJ2-7, is DSGVTQTPKHLITATGQRVTLRCSPRSGDLSVYWYQQSLDQGLQFLIQYYNGEERAKGNILERFSAQQFPDLHSELNLSSLELGDSALYFCASSAGSPNEQYFGPGTRLTVT.